This T cell receptor (beta chain) was found in a study of blood T cell repertoires in COVID-19. About the research overall: Acute-phase and convalescent COVID-19 samples originated in the United States, Italy and Spain.

Per the authors' pipeline: From reference gene primer amplification, estimates of nucleated cell counts were derived. Only in-frame clones appear in the TCRdb table, and some are missing; sequencing was by immunoSEQ multiplex PCR. That table gives V, J and clone size, and the DNA gave D and trimming. The sample includes 250,000 to 300,000 clones, approximately 85% of them seen just once. The CDR3 has 15 residues. Trimming took off 1 base at V and 7 bases at J, with 17 bases between the two ends. Germline loops: CDR1 SEHNR, CDR2 FQNEAQ (reference sequence). The sequenced material came from peripheral blood. The TCR was taken from a man aged 45-65 years with active or convalescent COVID-19. The chain has TRBV7-9 and TRBJ2-7, with D possibly being TRBD2 (6 bases). The CDR3 loop reads CASSLGGRTIREQYF. CDR3 nucleotide sequence: TGTGCCAGCAGCTTAGGGGGTCGGACTATCAGGGAGCAGTACTTC.